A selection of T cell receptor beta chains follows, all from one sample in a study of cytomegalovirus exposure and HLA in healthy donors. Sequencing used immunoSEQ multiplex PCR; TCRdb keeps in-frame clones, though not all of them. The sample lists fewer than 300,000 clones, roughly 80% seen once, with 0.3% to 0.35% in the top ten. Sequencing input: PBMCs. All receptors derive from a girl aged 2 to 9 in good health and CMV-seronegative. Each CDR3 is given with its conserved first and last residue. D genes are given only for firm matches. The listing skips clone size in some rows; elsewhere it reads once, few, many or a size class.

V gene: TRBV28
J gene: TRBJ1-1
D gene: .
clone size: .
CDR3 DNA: TGTGCCAGCAGTTCGGGGGACACTGAAGCTTTCTTT
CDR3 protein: CASSSGDTEAFF

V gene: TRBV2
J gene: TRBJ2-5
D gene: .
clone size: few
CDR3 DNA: TGTGCCAGCAGCGACTACGAAGAGACCCAGTACTTC
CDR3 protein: CASSDYEETQYF

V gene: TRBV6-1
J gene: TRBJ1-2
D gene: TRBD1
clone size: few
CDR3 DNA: TGTGCCAGCAGTGTGACAGGGGCAGATGGCTACACCTTC
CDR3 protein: CASSVTGADGYTF

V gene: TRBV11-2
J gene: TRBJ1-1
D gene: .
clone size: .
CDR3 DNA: TGTGCCAGCAGCTTGGGACACTTGAACACTGAAGCTTTCTTT
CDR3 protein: CASSLGHLNTEAFF

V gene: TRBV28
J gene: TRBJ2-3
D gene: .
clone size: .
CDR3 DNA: TGTGCCAGCAGGGCTCCCTCAGATACGCAGTATTTT
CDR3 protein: CASRAPSDTQYF

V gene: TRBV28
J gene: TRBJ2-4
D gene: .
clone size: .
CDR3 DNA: TGTGCCAGCAGTTCCGTAATCTCACCGGGACGGGGGAACATTCAGTACTTC
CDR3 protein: CASSSVISPGRGNIQYF

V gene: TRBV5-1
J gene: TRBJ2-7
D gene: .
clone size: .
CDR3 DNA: TGCGCCAGCAGCTTGAGTCCGGGTGTAGGCTACGAGCAGTACTTC
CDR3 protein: CASSLSPGVGYEQYF

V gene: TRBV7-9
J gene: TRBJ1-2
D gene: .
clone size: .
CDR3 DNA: TGTGCCAGCAGCTTGTCCCAAGTCGGTATCTATGGCTACACCTTC
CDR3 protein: CASSLSQVGIYGYTF

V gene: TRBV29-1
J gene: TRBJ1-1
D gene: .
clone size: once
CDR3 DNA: TGCAGCGTACAGCCCTACACTGAAGCTTTCTTT
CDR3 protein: CSVQPYTEAFF

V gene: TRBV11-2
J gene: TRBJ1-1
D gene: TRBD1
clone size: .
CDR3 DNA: TGTGCCAGCACCCTCTTCCGGGACAGTGAAGCTTTCTTT
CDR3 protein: CASTLFRDSEAFF

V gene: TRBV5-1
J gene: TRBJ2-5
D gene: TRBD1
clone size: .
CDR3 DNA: TGCGCCAGCAGCTTAGGACAGGGGTCCAACCAAGAGACCCAGTACTTC
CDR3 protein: CASSLGQGSNQETQYF

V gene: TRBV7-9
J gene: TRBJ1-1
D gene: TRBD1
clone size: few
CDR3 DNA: TGTGCCAGCAGCCACCCGAGGGGGCGGATGAACACTGAAGCTTTCTTT
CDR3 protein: CASSHPRGRMNTEAFF

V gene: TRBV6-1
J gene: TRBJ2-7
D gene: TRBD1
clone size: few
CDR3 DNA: TGTGCCAGCAGTGAAGTTTTTGGACAGGCAAGCTCCTACGAGCAGTACTTC
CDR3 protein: CASSEVFGQASSYEQYF

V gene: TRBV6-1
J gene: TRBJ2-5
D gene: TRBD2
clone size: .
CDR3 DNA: TGTGCCAGCCATACTTTAGCGGGAGAAGAGACCCAGTACTTC
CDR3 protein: CASHTLAGEETQYF

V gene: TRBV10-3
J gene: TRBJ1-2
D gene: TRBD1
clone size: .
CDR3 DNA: TGTGCCATCAGTGATACGACGACAGGGTTGAACTATGGCTACACCTTC
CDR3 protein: CAISDTTTGLNYGYTF

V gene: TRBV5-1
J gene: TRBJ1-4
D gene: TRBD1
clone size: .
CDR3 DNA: TGCGCCAGCTCACAAGACAGGGCCGGTGAAAAACTGTTTTTT
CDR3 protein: CASSQDRAGEKLFF

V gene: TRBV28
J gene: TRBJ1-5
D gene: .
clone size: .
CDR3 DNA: TGTGCCAGCAGTATGGGGGGGAATAGCAATCAGCCCCAGCATTTT
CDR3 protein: CASSMGGNSNQPQHF